A single sample is the source of the 5 T cell receptor beta chains below, sequenced in a study of T cell changes during pregnancy in multiple sclerosis. Some clones are missing from TCRdb's copy, which holds only in-frame ones; the method was immunoSEQ multiplex PCR. The table lists tens of thousands of clones, roughly 87% of them singletons, with about 8% in the top ten. Sequences were derived from CD8+ T cells from peripheral blood mononuclear cells, sampled before pregnancy. These receptors were taken from a female donor with multiple sclerosis, enrolled in a pregnancy study.

The gene calls are TRBV27 and TRBJ2-1; 7 positions agree with TRBD1. Germline-derived CDR1 and CDR2 are MNHEY and SMNVEV (reference sequence). This CDR3 has 14 amino acids. V was pared by 5 bases and J by 12 bases, with 13 bases of the junction left unmatched. The CDR3 sequence is CASSADRLWVGQFF. In DNA form, the CDR3 reads TGTGCCAGCAGTGCGGACAGGTTATGGGTCGGGCAGTTCTTC.

The chain joins TRBV18 to TRBJ2-5, with TRBD1 as a possible D gene (5 bases). Per germline, CDR1 KGHSH and CDR2 LQKENI. The CDR3 is made up of 14 amino acids. V dropped 0 bases and J dropped 2 bases, with 7 bases sitting between them. The CDR3 reads CASSPPGQQETQYF. In DNA form, the CDR3 reads TGTGCCAGCTCACCACCGGGGCAGCAAGAGACCCAGTACTTC. The full variable domain, with the rest looked up from reference TRBV18 and TRBJ2-5, is NAGVMQNPRHLVRRRGQEARLRCSPMKGHSHVYWYRQLPEEGLKFMVYLQKENIIDESGMPKERFSAEFPKEGPSILRIQQVVRGDSAAYFCASSPPGQQETQYFGPGTRLLVL.

This chain joins TRBV4-3 and TRBJ2-7; D remains unclear. CDR1 is LGHNA, CDR2 YSLEER, per germline. V lost 0 bases and J lost 7, with 10 bases in between. There are 13 residues in the CDR3. CDR3 nucleotides: TGCGCCAGCAGCCAAGATTTTATGAGGGAGCAGTACTTC. Its translation: CASSQDFMREQYF.

The chain joins TRBV6-5 to TRBJ2-7, with 9 bases fitting TRBD2. The CDR3 consists of 16 residues. V was clipped by 3 bases and J by 3 bases; unmatched bases: 9. Germline CDR1 MNHEY, CDR2 SVGAGI. The CDR3 spells CASSYSTGTSHYEQYF. The CDR3 region has the DNA TGTGCCAGCAGTTATTCTACCGGGACTAGCCACTACGAGCAGTACTTC.

The chain couples TRBV27 to TRBJ2-4, with TRBD1 identical over 10 bases. The CDR3 length is 16 residues. Germline V gene lookup returns CDR1 MNHEY and CDR2 SMNVEV (reference sequence). With 5 bases clipped from V and 3 bases from J, the junction kept 7 bases outside the gene matches. This CDR3 is CASSTTGGRGKNIQYF. CDR3 nucleotide sequence: TGTGCCAGCAGTACGACAGGGGGCCGTGGCAAAAACATTCAGTACTTC.